This record covers a single T cell receptor beta chain. Its antigen is currently unknown. The source of the sample is a study of T cell responses to AZD1222 COVID-19 vaccine. Overall study: Whether given at about 4 or about 12 weeks, second doses were pooled.

Sequencing was performed with immunoSEQ multiplex PCR; in TCRdb, only in-frame clones are kept and a portion is missing. The table has 99,000 or so clones, 87% seen once. Germline V gives CDR1 GTSNPN, CDR2 SVGIG (reference sequence). The CDR3 contains 16 residues. Overall study results and limits: Just a handful of people given AZD1222 tested seropositive at baseline. Reports indicate that nearly half of spike-specific TCRs are directed at unmutated variant regions. Rises in breadth and depth of Spike-specific TCRs came after two AZD1222 doses.

The sequences come from peripheral blood, collected on day 0 of AZD1222 vaccination. The origin of this receptor is an adult in good health. The chain links TRBV30 to TRBJ2-2; D might be TRBD1 (7 bases). The CDR3: CAFSSPDREVDGELFF. In DNA form, the CDR3 reads TGTGCTTTTTCCTCCCCCGACAGGGAGGTTGACGGGGAGCTGTTTTTT.